These 27 T cell receptor beta chains share one sample of origin, sequenced in a study of T cells in localized non-small cell lung cancer. The protocol was immunoSEQ multiplex PCR, while the TCRdb copy is restricted to in-frame clones and leaves out a portion. The table includes 35,000 or so clones, roughly 88% detected once. The input for sequencing was peripheral blood, taken before any cancer treatment. These receptors were taken from a man aged 40 to 70 with stage I lung adenocarcinoma.

V is TRBV6-4 and J is TRBJ1-2; 9 bases are a match to TRBD1. Germline lookup yields CDR1 MRHNA and CDR2 SNTAGT. This CDR3 region has 15 residues. V was clipped by 4 bases and J by 5 bases; unmatched bases: 8. The CDR3 DNA reads TGTGCCAGCAGTGGCCCCGGGACAGGGAAGTATGGCTACACCTTC. As protein: CASSGPGTGKYGYTF.

CDR3 DNA sequence: TGTGCCAGCAGCCGGGACTTTTCCTACGAGCAGTACTTC. Translated: CASSRDFSYEQYF. The chain links TRBV5-6 to TRBJ2-7; a weak D match, TRBD2 (6 bases). The CDR3 extends over 13 amino acids. Trimming removed 4 bases at V and 1 base at J, with 9 bases between. Germline CDR1 SGHDT, CDR2 YYEEEE.

V gene TRBV5-1 combines with J gene TRBJ1-6; D unresolved. CDR1 and CDR2 (germline): SGHRS, YFSETQ. The CDR3 spans 15 residues. V gave up 0 bases and J gave up 7 bases, with 11 bases separating them. CDR3 in amino acids: CASSLGGSENSPLHF. CDR3 nucleotide sequence: TGCGCCAGCAGCTTGGGTGGTTCGGAAAATTCACCCCTCCACTTT. Based on the CDR3 plus reference TRBV5-1 and TRBJ1-6, the full variable domain is KAGVTQTPRYLIKTRGQQVTLSCSPISGHRSVSWYQQTPGQGLQFLFEYFSETQRNKGNFPGRFSGRQFSNSRSEMNVSTLELGDSALYLCASSLGGSENSPLHFGNGTRLTVT.

The chain has TRBV10-1 and TRBJ1-2; D not certain. The ends were cut back, 5 bases at V and 4 bases at J, with 11 bases in the middle. Germline V lookup: CDR1 WNHNN, CDR2 SYGVQD (reference sequence). There are 13 residues in the CDR3. The CDR3 region has the DNA TGCGCCAGCAGTCAGAGGCCCGGCTATGGCTACACCTTC. Its translation: CASSQRPGYGYTF.

The genes are TRBV7-2 and TRBJ1-6; the D is unclear. Germline V gene sequence: CDR1 SGHTA, CDR2 FQGNSA. The CDR3 covers 14 residues. V lost 3 bases and J lost 9, with 12 bases in between. The CDR3, as DNA: TGTGCCAGCAGCTTCTTGGAGACCAGTTCACCCCTCCACTTT. This encodes CASSFLETSSPLHF.

The chain links TRBV9 to TRBJ2-2; D is perhaps TRBD1 or TRBD2 (5 bases each). From germline, CDR1 is SGDLS and CDR2 YYNGEE. Trimming stripped 3 bases from V and 2 bases from J, with 14 bases between. The CDR3 totals 16 residues. The CDR3 reads CASSATGTSNTGELFF. The CDR3 DNA is TGTGCCAGCAGCGCAACTGGGACCTCTAACACCGGGGAGCTGTTTTTT.

The V gene is TRBV15, the J gene TRBJ1-6, with 7 bases matching TRBD1. Germline CDR1 reads LNHNV; CDR2 reads YYDKDF (reference sequence). J lost 8 bases, V lost 0 bases, and 7 bases had no gene match. The CDR3 covers 16 residues. The CDR3 spells CATSRDWGQGDSPLHF. The CDR3 bases are TGTGCCACCAGCAGAGATTGGGGGCAGGGGGATTCACCCCTCCACTTT.

The V and J genes are TRBV5-1 and TRBJ1-6; D is unclear. The CDR3 extends over 14 amino acids. In germline, CDR1 is SGHRS, CDR2 YFSETQ. Trimming removed 8 bases at V and 5 bases at J, with 14 bases between. Here the CDR3 DNA reads TGCGCCAGTTGGAACAACTTAGATAATTCACCCCTCCACTTT. This sequence encodes CASWNNLDNSPLHF.

This clone has more than one count but fewer than ten. The V and J genes are TRBV5-6 and TRBJ2-1, with 8 bases lining up with TRBD1. The CDR3 spans 14 residues. The germline V gene has CDR1 SGHDT and CDR2 YYEEEE. J was trimmed by 9 bases and V by 0 bases; bases with no gene match: 5. The CDR3 DNA reads TGTGCCAGCAGCTTGGGGACAGGGTTCGTTGAGCAGTTCTTC. Its translation is CASSLGTGFVEQFF.

This clone has more than one count but fewer than ten. As DNA, the CDR3 is TGTGCCAGCAGCTTACCACAGGGAGTCCGCGAGCAGTACTTC. It yields the protein CASSLPQGVREQYF. The genes are TRBV11-2 and TRBJ2-7; TRBD1 might be the D (6 bases). Germline assignment: CDR1 SGHAT and CDR2 FQNNGV. Trimming stripped 2 bases from V and 6 bases from J, with 14 bases between. The CDR3 runs to 14 residues.

This chain uses TRBV7-8 with TRBJ2-6, with D possibly called TRBD1 or TRBD2 (5 bases each). CDR1 is SGHVS, CDR2 FQNEAQ, per germline. This CDR3 is built from 15 residues. With 5 bases removed from V and 2 bases from J, the gap between germline ends came to 10 bases. CDR3 sequence reads: CASSPVGAGANVLTF. The CDR3 coding sequence is TGTGCCAGCAGCCCCGTGGGGGCTGGGGCCAACGTCCTGACTTTC.

This clone was observed a single time. This chain links TRBV6-5 with TRBJ2-5, with 7 bases fitting TRBD1. CDR3 size: 15 residues. Looked up from germline, CDR1 is MNHEY and CDR2 is SVGAGI. V trimming: 4 bases; J trimming: 3 bases; junction bases outside the gene matches: 8. The DNA for the CDR3 is TGTGCCAGCAGTTTTTGGACAGGCGAAGAAGAGACCCAGTACTTC. Residues: CASSFWTGEEETQYF.

A single count supports this clone. The rearrangement joins TRBV10-1 to TRBJ1-1, with D perhaps matching TRBD1 (5 bases). CDR1 and CDR2 (germline): WNHNN, SYGVQD (reference sequence). The CDR3 has 12 amino acids. Deletions cut 2 bases from V and 10 bases from J, with 11 bases between. The CDR3 region has the DNA TGCGCCAGCAGTGAGGCCATCGGGGGAGCTTTCTTT. It yields the protein CASSEAIGGAFF.

This rearrangement joins TRBV7-2 to TRBJ2-7; maybe TRBD2 (6 bases). Germline V gives CDR1 SGHTA, CDR2 FQGNSA. The ends were cut back, 1 base at V and 2 bases at J, with 9 bases in the middle. This CDR3 has 14 residues. The CDR3 reads CASSLGRLAYEQYF. The CDR3 DNA reads as TGTGCCAGCAGCTTAGGCCGACTAGCCTACGAGCAGTACTTC.

This chain links TRBV11-2 with TRBJ2-1; D gene unclear. V was trimmed by 4 bases and J by 9 bases, leaving 19 bases between them. The CDR3 is made up of 15 amino acids. Germline CDR1 reads SGHAT; CDR2 reads FQNNGV. DNA for the CDR3: TGTGCCAGCAGCTACCAACCCCAGACTCTCGGTGAGCAGTTCTTC. It is translated as CASSYQPQTLGEQFF.

The chain is built from TRBV29-1 and TRBJ1-1, with a weak D call TRBD1 (5 bases). Germline V gene lookup returns CDR1 SQVTM and CDR2 ANQGSEA. V shed 6 bases and J shed 6 bases, with 17 bases lying between them. This CDR3 spans 13 amino acids. CDR3 nucleotide sequence: TGCAGCGTCGCCAGGGTGCTACACGCTGAAGCTTTCTTT. Translated: CSVARVLHAEAFF.

The chain joins TRBV5-1 to TRBJ1-5; no clear D. The germline V gene has CDR1 SGHRS and CDR2 YFSETQ. V shed 4 bases and J shed 5 bases, with 10 bases lying between them. The CDR3 spans 13 residues. This chain's CDR3 is CASSMDHDQPQHF. CDR3 in DNA: TGCGCCAGCAGCATGGACCACGATCAGCCCCAGCATTTT.

The DNA of the CDR3 is TGTGCCAGCTCAGGCGGGGCCTACACCGGGGAGCTGTTTTTT. Translating it yields CASSGGAYTGELFF. The V gene is TRBV18, the J gene TRBJ2-2, with D perhaps matching TRBD2 (6 bases). The CDR3 is made up of 14 amino acids. Trimming removed 5 bases from V and 3 bases from J, with 10 bases in between. The V gene's germline CDR1 is KGHSH and CDR2 LQKENI.

This sequence joins TRBV30 and TRBJ1-2, with TRBD1 matching over 7 bases. The CDR3 runs to 14 residues. The junction had 7 bases not matched to a gene; V was cut back by 3 bases and J by 3 bases. The germline gives CDR1 GTSNPN, CDR2 SVGIG (reference sequence). The CDR3 loop reads CAWSTGARDYGYTF. The CDR3 region has the DNA TGTGCCTGGAGCACAGGGGCCCGGGACTATGGCTACACCTTC.

The chain combines TRBV5-5 with TRBJ1-1, with 7 bases matching TRBD1. This CDR3 has 13 amino acids. V lost 4 bases, J lost 4 bases, and 4 bases stayed unmatched. Germline V gene lookup returns CDR1 SGHKS and CDR2 YYEKEE (reference sequence). This CDR3 reads CASSLQGFTEAFF. DNA for the CDR3: TGTGCCAGCAGCCTACAGGGGTTCACTGAAGCTTTCTTT.

The V call is TRBV30, the J call TRBJ2-1, with D perhaps TRBD1 (5 bases). Germline CDR1 GTSNPN, CDR2 SVGIG (reference sequence). The V end lost 5 bases, the J end lost 9 bases, and 20 bases lay between the germline ends. CDR3 length: 14 residues. The CDR3 coding sequence is TGTGCCTGGGGGTCGGGTTCCAGGGCAAGTGAGCAGTTCTTC. Translating it yields CAWGSGSRASEQFF. The whole variable domain, remainder taken from reference TRBV30 and TRBJ2-1, is SQTIHQWPATLVQPVGSPLSLECTVEGTSNPNLYWYRQAAGRGLQLLFYSVGIGQISSEVPQNLSASRPQDRQFILSSKKLLLSDSGFYLCAWGSGSRASEQFFGPGTRLTVL.

The chain links TRBV30 to TRBJ1-4, with D possibly being TRBD1 (6 bases). There are 16 residues in the CDR3. The germline V gene encodes CDR1 GTSNPN and CDR2 SVGIG (reference sequence). The germline V and J ends were trimmed by 3 bases and 5 bases, with 19 bases remaining between them. CDR3 nucleotide sequence: TGTGCCTGGAGCCACCCCAAGGGGGACCTAAATGAAAAACTGTTTTTT. Amino acids: CAWSHPKGDLNEKLFF. Complete variable domain (other parts from reference TRBV30 and TRBJ1-4): SQTIHQWPATLVQPVGSPLSLECTVEGTSNPNLYWYRQAAGRGLQLLFYSVGIGQISSEVPQNLSASRPQDRQFILSSKKLLLSDSGFYLCAWSHPKGDLNEKLFFGSGTQLSVL.

DNA of the CDR3: TGCAGCGTTGGGGTCACCCAAGAGACCCAGTACTTC. This gives the protein CSVGVTQETQYF. The J gene is TRBJ2-5, the V gene TRBV29-1; D is ambiguous. The CDR3 has 12 amino acids. The germline V gene encodes CDR1 SQVTM and CDR2 ANQGSEA. V lost 4 bases, J lost 1 base, and 7 bases lay in between.

V gene TRBV6-4 combines with J gene TRBJ1-4; 7 nucleotides align to TRBD1. Germline values: CDR1 MRHNA, CDR2 SNTAGT. This CDR3 region has 20 residues. The V segment lost 2 bases and the J segment 2 bases; nucleotides outside the gene matches: 17. DNA for the CDR3: TGTGCCAGCAGTGACCACACAAGGGGGCTCAGAGGGCTCACTAATGAAAAACTGTTTTTT. Its protein is CASSDHTRGLRGLTNEKLFF.

The chain recombines TRBV5-1 with TRBJ2-5; 8 bases map to TRBD1. V was pared by 2 bases and J by 1 base, with 1 base of the junction left unmatched. Per germline, CDR1 SGHRS and CDR2 YFSETQ. The length of the CDR3 is 14 residues. This CDR3 reads CASSFGQGQETQYF. The CDR3 DNA reads TGCGCCAGCAGCTTCGGACAGGGCCAAGAGACCCAGTACTTC.

The CDR3 DNA sequence: TGTGCCAGGTCACCACTAGGGGGGGGCCACAACACAGATACGCAGTATTTT. This sequence encodes CARSPLGGGHNTDTQYF. This sequence joins TRBV27 and TRBJ2-3, with D maybe TRBD2 (7 bases). CDR1 is MNHEY, CDR2 SMNVEV, per germline (reference sequence). The V end lost 9 bases, the J end lost 2 bases, and 24 bases lay between the germline ends. The CDR3 contains 17 residues.

The chain uses TRBV19 and TRBJ1-2; D ambiguous. The V gene lost 6 bases and the J gene lost 7 bases, with 27 bases spanning the gap. Germline CDR1 reads LNHDA; CDR2 reads SQIVND (reference sequence). CDR3 length: 17 residues. As DNA, the CDR3 is TGTGCCAGTAGATGGAACCCCTCGGACGTCCGGGGTCGTGGCTACACCTTC. Protein sequence: CASRWNPSDVRGRGYTF.